The rows below give T cell receptor beta chains drawn from one sample of a study of identical twins. Each CDR3 protein is one row after TCRdb ran MiXCR on the 5' RACE reads. Of some 210,000 distinct CDR3 sequences listed, approximately 16% are singletons. These sequences were also reported in another study, on T cells expressing NK-cell markers.

Sequenced sample: CD8+ T cells sorted from blood. Source of these receptors: a woman younger than 30 in good health. The CDR3 runs from the conserved cysteine through the conserved F or W. The order of the fields is D gene, V gene, clone size, J gene, CDR3 protein, CDR3 DNA. D genes are given only for firm matches. Clone size, where shown, is once, few, many, or a class for clones that have expanded.

D gene: TRBD1
V gene: TRBV4-2
clone size: few
J gene: TRBJ1-1
CDR3 protein: CASSVTGVGEAFF
CDR3 DNA: TGTGCCAGCAGTGTAACAGGGGTCGGTGAAGCTTTCTTT

D gene: .
V gene: TRBV6-1
clone size: few
J gene: TRBJ2-5
CDR3 protein: CASTSGALQETQYF
CDR3 DNA: TGTGCCAGCACCTCCGGAGCACTACAAGAGACCCAGTACTTC

D gene: .
V gene: TRBV5-1
clone size: few
J gene: TRBJ2-7
CDR3 protein: CASRSTSHYEQYF
CDR3 DNA: TGCGCCAGCAGGAGTACTAGTCACTACGAGCAGTACTTC

D gene: .
V gene: TRBV11-2
clone size: .
J gene: TRBJ2-2
CDR3 protein: CASSSPMAGELFF
CDR3 DNA: TGTGCCAGCAGCTCGCCGATGGCCGGGGAGCTGTTTTTT

D gene: .
V gene: TRBV6-2/TRBV6-3
clone size: .
J gene: TRBJ2-7
CDR3 protein: CASSSADEQYF
CDR3 DNA: TGTGCCAGCAGTTCGGCGGACGAGCAGTACTTC

D gene: TRBD2
V gene: TRBV7-9
clone size: .
J gene: TRBJ2-5
CDR3 protein: CASSALAGQETQYF
CDR3 DNA: TGTGCCAGCAGCGCCCTAGCGGGTCAAGAGACCCAGTACTTC

D gene: .
V gene: TRBV30
clone size: few
J gene: TRBJ1-5
CDR3 protein: CAWSAGPNQPQHF
CDR3 DNA: TGTGCCTGGAGTGCGGGGCCCAATCAGCCCCAGCATTTT

D gene: TRBD1
V gene: TRBV13
clone size: .
J gene: TRBJ2-7
CDR3 protein: CAGSPRDRGYEQYF
CDR3 DNA: TGTGCCGGCAGCCCCCGGGACAGGGGTTACGAGCAGTACTTC

D gene: .
V gene: TRBV7-9
clone size: .
J gene: TRBJ2-6
CDR3 protein: CASSGARVTAGANVLTF
CDR3 DNA: TGTGCCAGCAGCGGGGCCAGGGTGACAGCCGGGGCCAACGTCCTGACTTTC

D gene: .
V gene: TRBV7-9
clone size: .
J gene: TRBJ1-2
CDR3 protein: CASSSTRTDSRGYTF
CDR3 DNA: TGTGCCAGCAGCTCAACCCGGACAGATTCCCGGGGCTACACCTTC

D gene: .
V gene: TRBV4-3
clone size: once
J gene: TRBJ2-7
CDR3 protein: CASSLRVESYEQYF
CDR3 DNA: TGCGCCAGCAGCCTCAGGGTGGAGTCCTACGAGCAGTACTTC

D gene: .
V gene: TRBV10-3
clone size: few
J gene: TRBJ1-1
CDR3 protein: CAISESSQFGSTEAFF
CDR3 DNA: TGTGCCATCAGTGAGTCCTCACAGTTCGGGAGCACTGAAGCTTTCTTT

D gene: TRBD1
V gene: TRBV9
clone size: few
J gene: TRBJ2-1
CDR3 protein: CASSAPRNLDRGNEQFF
CDR3 DNA: TGTGCCAGCAGCGCCCCGAGAAATCTGGACAGGGGCAATGAGCAGTTCTTC

D gene: .
V gene: TRBV7-2
clone size: few
J gene: TRBJ2-1
CDR3 protein: CASSLVRGTRSYNEQFF
CDR3 DNA: TGTGCCAGCAGCTTAGTCAGAGGGACTCGCTCCTACAATGAGCAGTTCTTC

D gene: .
V gene: TRBV29-1
clone size: few
J gene: TRBJ2-7
CDR3 protein: CSVRTGEGYEQYF
CDR3 DNA: TGCAGCGTCCGAACGGGTGAGGGGTACGAGCAGTACTTC

D gene: .
V gene: TRBV7-9
clone size: few
J gene: TRBJ1-4
CDR3 protein: CASSLKPAALDEKLFF
CDR3 DNA: TGTGCCAGCAGCTTAAAGCCGGCAGCACTCGATGAAAAACTGTTTTTT

D gene: TRBD2
V gene: TRBV7-3
clone size: .
J gene: TRBJ2-3
CDR3 protein: CASSAGTSVSTDTQYF
CDR3 DNA: TGTGCCAGCAGCGCCGGGACTAGCGTTAGCACAGATACGCAGTATTTT

D gene: TRBD1
V gene: TRBV7-9
clone size: .
J gene: TRBJ2-7
CDR3 protein: CASSKDRGVDEQYF
CDR3 DNA: TGTGCCAGCAGCAAGGACAGGGGGGTGGACGAGCAGTACTTC

D gene: .
V gene: TRBV12-3/TRBV12-4
clone size: .
J gene: TRBJ2-5
CDR3 protein: CASSFPGLQETQYF
CDR3 DNA: TGTGCCAGCAGTTTCCCGGGGCTCCAAGAGACCCAGTACTTC

D gene: TRBD1
V gene: TRBV7-9
clone size: .
J gene: TRBJ1-2
CDR3 protein: CASSLTGLGYTF
CDR3 DNA: TGTGCCAGCAGCTTGACAGGGTTGGGCTACACCTTC

D gene: .
V gene: TRBV5-1
clone size: few
J gene: TRBJ2-1
CDR3 protein: CASSLGRGSSYNEQFF
CDR3 DNA: TGCGCCAGCAGCTTGGGGAGGGGGAGCTCCTACAATGAGCAGTTCTTC

D gene: TRBD2
V gene: TRBV11-2
clone size: .
J gene: TRBJ2-3
CDR3 protein: CASSPTSGSFTDTQYF
CDR3 DNA: TGTGCCAGCAGCCCAACTAGCGGGAGTTTCACAGATACGCAGTATTTT